The 30 T cell receptor beta chains listed next were all sequenced from one sample in a study of blood T cells in healthy people across ages (dated by TCRdb to between 2015 and 2017). Library preparation was by 5' RACE. Sequencing relied on an Illumina HiSeq 2500. A second roughly 6 to 12 cycle PCR used a sample-barcoded 5' primer and a J-beta primer mix. TCRdb ran its own pipeline on the public reads, namely fastp trimming at Q25 and MiXCR clone calling, and kept in-frame beta chains. Records with the same CDR3 protein are collapsed into one entry carrying the most frequent genes and DNA. The sample profile shows approximately 1.5 million distinct CDR3 sequences; 30% to 35% of them were found once. The top ten constitute 11% of the sample. Sequenced input: blood. The receptors derive from a woman aged 25 to 39 in good health.

V usage is TRBV2 and J usage is TRBJ2-3, with 8 bases matching TRBD2. J was trimmed by 4 bases and V by 6 bases; bases with no gene match: 12. The CDR3 loop spans 16 amino acids. The germline V gene has CDR1 SNHLY and CDR2 FYNNEI. This chain's CDR3 is CASSLMSGSSSDTQYF. The CDR3 DNA follows: TGTGCCAGCAGCCTGATGAGCGGGAGTTCGTCAGATACGCAGTATTTT.

This clonotype was observed a handful of times. The chain carries TRBV10-3 and TRBJ2-3; no definite D call. CDR3 length equals 14 residues. V was clipped by 10 bases and J by 0 bases, with 14 bases between them. Looked up from germline, CDR1 is ENHRY and CDR2 is SYGVKD. The CDR3 loop reads CATVDRPSTDTQYF. The CDR3 nucleotides read TGTGCCACGGTGGATCGGCCCAGCACAGATACGCAGTATTTT.

This clonotype was observed a single time. V usage is TRBV19 and J usage is TRBJ1-5; a weak D match, TRBD1 (6 bases). Trimming pared 1 base from V and 6 bases from J, leaving 16 bases between. Looked up from germline, CDR1 is LNHDA and CDR2 is SQIVND (reference sequence). The CDR3 is made up of 16 amino acids. Written as DNA, the CDR3 is TGTGCCAGTAGTATAGGCGGGGGGCTTCGTGGTCAGCCCCAGCATTTT. It is translated as CASSIGGGLRGQPQHF.

This clonotype came up once. The rearrangement links TRBV5-6 to TRBJ2-2; possible D gene TRBD2, 7 bases. The CDR3 totals 17 residues. Per germline, CDR1 SGHDT and CDR2 YYEEEE. Between the trimmed V and J ends, which lost 7 bases and 2 bases, there was a span of 21 bases. The CDR3: CASRDGGPRSNTGELFF. As DNA, the CDR3 is TGTGCCAGCCGGGACGGGGGGCCAAGAAGTAACACCGGGGAGCTGTTTTTT.

The chain combines TRBV20-1 with TRBJ2-4; no firm D call. The J call is doubtful: the DNA matches TRBJ2-5 better. This CDR3 is built from 12 residues. Germline CDR1 is DFQATT and CDR2 is SNEGSKA (reference sequence). The CDR3 is CSAKGGPETQYF. CDR3 DNA: TGCAGTGCCAAGGGTGGGCCAGAGACCCAGTACTTC.

The chain couples TRBV20-1 to TRBJ2-2; unclear D gene. The V gene's germline CDR1 is DFQATT and CDR2 SNEGSKA (reference sequence). The CDR3 consists of 17 residues. The V end was cut by 0 bases, the J end by 0 bases, with 14 bases between. CDR3 sequence: CSARDHRPFSNTGELFF. CDR3 in DNA: TGCAGTGCTAGAGATCATAGACCATTTTCGAACACCGGGGAGCTGTTTTTT.

CDR3 DNA: TGCGCCAGCAGCCAAGGTTGGGACAGGCGTTCTGGAAACACCATATATTTT. It codes for CASSQGWDRRSGNTIYF. The chain is built from TRBV4-1 and TRBJ1-3; TRBD1 matches at 8 bases. This CDR3 has 17 amino acids. Germline CDR1 is MGHRA and CDR2 is YSYEKL. V gave up 1 base and J gave up 1 base; unmatched junction bases: 6.

The chain links TRBV19 to TRBJ1-5; D is unclear. The CDR3 is made up of 13 amino acids. The V end was cut by 4 bases, the J end by 4 bases, with 8 bases between. Germline CDR1 is LNHDA and CDR2 is SQIVND (reference sequence). The CDR3 DNA reads as TGTGCCAGTAGTACTTCGCAAAATCAGCCCCAGCATTTT. It encodes CASSTSQNQPQHF.

Concerning this clonotype itself: In this CDR3 the conserved last residue, phenylalanine or tryptophan, is missing, so a read error is likely. CDR3 nucleotides: TGCGCCAGCAGCCCCCTCCTAGCGGGAGAAACAAATGAGCAGTTCGTC. Translated: CASSPLLAGETNEQFV. The genes are TRBV5-1 and TRBJ2-1, with 10 bases that match TRBD2. This CDR3 comprises 16 residues. Germline-derived CDR1 and CDR2 are SGHRS and YFSETQ. V trimming: 4 bases; J trimming: 7 bases; junction bases outside the gene matches: 11.

This chain links TRBV11-2 with TRBJ2-2, with D perhaps TRBD1 (5 bases). The CDR3 contains 17 residues. V shed 4 bases and J shed 0 bases, with 15 bases lying between them. The germline gives CDR1 SGHAT, CDR2 FQNNGV. The CDR3 loop reads CASSSYRIVTNTGELFF. DNA for the CDR3: TGTGCCAGCAGCTCGTACAGGATTGTAACGAACACCGGGGAGCTGTTTTTT.

This clonotype was seen only a few times. A much larger clonotype is one base distant, so this may be a read error. The chain carries TRBV20-1 and TRBJ2-5; D possibly corresponds to TRBD1 (5 bases). The CDR3 consists of 13 residues. Germline CDR1 and CDR2: DFQATT and SNEGSKA (reference sequence). Trimming stripped 5 bases from V and 1 base from J, with 11 bases between. CDR3 protein: CSAHRQRQETQYF. The CDR3 DNA reads as TGCAGTGCTCATAGACAGCGCCAAGAGACCCAGTACTTC.

This clonotype showed up just a few times. The V and J genes are TRBV20-1 and TRBJ2-2, with 7 bases that match TRBD2. The CDR3 contains 15 residues. CDR1 is DFQATT, CDR2 SNEGSKA, per germline (reference sequence). J was trimmed by 7 bases and V by 3 bases; bases with no gene match: 11. CDR3 coding DNA: TGCAGTGCTAGTAATCCGACTAGCATGGGCGGGGAGCTGTTTTTT. Its protein is CSASNPTSMGGELFF.

J is TRBJ2-3 and V is TRBV3-1; possible D gene TRBD1, 5 bases. The V gene's germline CDR1 is LGHDT and CDR2 YNNKEL (reference sequence). V was pared by 0 bases and J by 1 base, with 14 bases between. The CDR3 is made up of 17 amino acids. The CDR3 DNA sequence: TGTGCCAGCAGCCAAGAGAGGACACCACGGGGCACAGATACGCAGTATTTT. Translation gives CASSQERTPRGTDTQYF.

This sequence joins TRBV9 and TRBJ2-5; D gene ambiguous. CDR1 and CDR2 from the germline V gene are SGDLS and YYNGEE. V dropped 0 bases and J dropped 4 bases, with 7 bases sitting between them. This CDR3 is built from 13 residues. The CDR3 spells CASSVGAGETQYF. The CDR3 DNA follows: TGTGCCAGCAGCGTAGGAGCAGGAGAGACCCAGTACTTC.

V usage is TRBV30 and J usage is TRBJ1-2; no firm D call. V was pared by 0 bases and J by 8 bases, with 13 bases between. CDR3 length equals 13 residues. Germline CDR1 reads GTSNPN; CDR2 reads SVGIG (reference sequence). The CDR3 protein is CAWSVGDRQGYTF. The CDR3 bases are TGTGCCTGGAGTGTCGGCGACCGGCAGGGCTACACCTTC.

In its sample, this clonotype was seen a few times. CDR3 DNA sequence: TGCAGTGCTAGTATGCTAGCGGGGGGTGTTTACGAGCAGTACTTC. It codes for CSASMLAGGVYEQYF. V and J are TRBV20-1 and TRBJ2-7, with 11 nucleotides matching TRBD2. The germline gives CDR1 DFQATT, CDR2 SNEGSKA (reference sequence). J was trimmed by 4 bases and V by 3 bases; bases with no gene match: 8. CDR3 length equals 15 residues.

J is TRBJ2-3 and V is TRBV5-1; 9 positions match TRBD2. Germline CDR1 SGHRS, CDR2 YFSETQ. This CDR3 is 17 amino acids long. V shed 1 base and J 1 base; nucleotides not matched to a gene: 7. The chain's CDR3 is CASSLRSGGGGTDTQYF. DNA for the CDR3: TGCGCCAGCAGCTTGCGTAGCGGGGGAGGAGGCACAGATACGCAGTATTTT.

The chain uses TRBV20-1 and TRBJ2-7; D is perhaps TRBD2 (6 bases). The CDR3 sequence is 13 residues long. Germline V gene sequence: CDR1 DFQATT, CDR2 SNEGSKA (reference sequence). V lost 3 bases to trimming and J lost 4 bases, with 13 bases between them. CDR3 protein: CSARGDLLYEQYF. The CDR3 nucleotides are TGCAGTGCTAGGGGGGACTTATTGTACGAGCAGTACTTC.

The V and J genes are TRBV20-1 and TRBJ1-5; TRBD1 matches at 7 bases. V lost 5 bases and J lost 3; bases outside the gene matches: 4. The CDR3 has 13 residues. The germline V gene has CDR1 DFQATT and CDR2 SNEGSKA (reference sequence). For the CDR3, the DNA is TGCAGTGCTCCGGGACAGCTCAATCAGCCCCAGCATTTT. It yields the protein CSAPGQLNQPQHF.

The V gene is TRBV3-1, the J gene TRBJ2-7; the D call may be TRBD1 or TRBD2 (5 bases each). Judging by the DNA end, TRBJ2-5 fits better; the J call may be wrong. The germline V gene encodes CDR1 LGHDT and CDR2 YNNKEL (reference sequence). The CDR3 totals 12 residues. CDR3 in amino acids: CASSPLGGTQYF. The CDR3 DNA reads TGTGCCAGCAGCCCCCTTGGGGGGACCCAGTACTTC.

This clonotype was detected only a few times. V is TRBV9 and J is TRBJ2-3; TRBD1 matches 7 bases. V was clipped by 3 bases and J by 0 bases; unmatched bases: 4. This CDR3 spans 15 amino acids. Germline CDR1 SGDLS, CDR2 YYNGEE. As DNA, the CDR3 is TGTGCCAGCAGCGGAGGACAGGAAAGCACAGATACGCAGTATTTT. It yields the protein CASSGGQESTDTQYF.

As to this clonotype: One end of the junction does not line up with germline, which may come from a read error. This chain links TRBV29-1 with TRBJ1-4; D is undetermined. CDR1 and CDR2 (germline): SQVTM, ANQGSEA. CDR3 length equals 13 residues. The CDR3 loop is CSVESATNEKRFF. The CDR3 nucleotides are TGCAGCGTTGAGAGTGCAACTAATGAAAAACGGTTTTTT.

This clonotype was seen at least ten times. A junction boundary mismatches the germline segment, possibly from a read error. This rearrangement joins TRBV25-1 to TRBJ1-2; 7 positions match TRBD1. The CDR3 is 13 amino acids. The germline V gene has CDR1 MGHDK and CDR2 SYGVNS. The CDR3 sequence: CASSQQGSYGYTF. DNA of the CDR3: TGCGCCAGCAGCCAACAGGGGTCCTATGGCTACACCTTC.

This clonotype was counted between two and nine times. The chain carries TRBV7-3 and TRBJ2-3; D could derive from TRBD1 or TRBD2 (5 bases each). Trimming pared 1 base from V and 4 bases from J, leaving 9 bases between. CDR1 is SGHTA, CDR2 FQGTGA, per germline. The length of the CDR3 is 14 residues. CDR3 loop: CASSLSRGADTQYF. The CDR3 DNA reads as TGTGCCAGCAGCTTAAGTCGGGGCGCAGATACGCAGTATTTT.

The chain uses TRBV6-5 and TRBJ2-6; D gene ambiguous. V lost 7 bases and J 3 bases, leaving 10 bases between the germline ends. The CDR3 is made up of 14 amino acids. CDR1 is MNHEY and CDR2 is SVGAGI in the germline V gene. The CDR3 DNA follows: TGTGCCAGCAATTCTGAGAGTGGGGCCAACGTCCTGACTTTC. This encodes CASNSESGANVLTF.

This clonotype occurred a few times. The rearrangement links TRBV5-4 to TRBJ2-7, with 9 positions matching TRBD1. Trimming removed 4 bases from V and 5 bases from J; junction bases left unmatched: 10. CDR3 length equals 15 residues. The germline V gene has CDR1 SGHNT and CDR2 YYREEE (reference sequence). The CDR3 spells CASSPSRDRVDEQYF. CDR3 DNA: TGTGCCAGCAGCCCGAGCCGGGACAGGGTAGACGAGCAGTACTTC.

The V and J genes are TRBV5-1 and TRBJ2-4, with D possibly TRBD1 on 5 matching bases. The assigned J gene may be wrong: the sequence end matches TRBJ2-7 better. This CDR3 has 12 amino acids. Germline V CDR1 and CDR2: SGHRS, YFSETQ. The CDR3 loop reads CASKEQGHEQYF. DNA for the CDR3: TGCGCCAGCAAAGAGCAGGGCCACGAGCAGTACTTC.

This chain links TRBV7-7 with TRBJ2-1; TRBD2 matches at 11 bases. Germline CDR1 is SSHAT and CDR2 is FNYEAQ (reference sequence). J was trimmed by 7 bases and V by 4 bases; bases with no gene match: 9. This CDR3 region has 16 residues. CDR3 nucleotide sequence: TGTGCCAGCAGCTCGGGACTAGCGGACATTAGGAATGAGCAGTTCTTC. This sequence encodes CASSSGLADIRNEQFF.

CDR3 nucleotide sequence: TGTGCCAGCAGTTATAGCGGAGAAGTTCGTGAGCAGTTCTTC. This translates into CASSYSGEVREQFF. The chain is built from TRBV6-6 and TRBJ2-1, with D possibly matching TRBD2 (6 bases). Germline V gives CDR1 MNHNY, CDR2 SVGAGI (reference sequence). The V end was cut by 3 bases, the J end by 9 bases, with 15 bases between. CDR3 length: 14 residues.

This clonotype was detected many times. The chain links TRBV9 to TRBJ2-1; possibly TRBD1 for D (6 bases). V shed 1 base and J shed 7 bases, with 18 bases lying between them. CDR3 length: 16 amino acids. CDR1 is SGDLS and CDR2 is YYNGEE in the germline V gene. Here the CDR3 reads CASSVMAASGQNEQFF. CDR3 coding DNA: TGTGCCAGCAGCGTAATGGCCGCGTCTGGACAGAATGAGCAGTTCTTC. Full variable domain (missing parts from reference TRBV9 and TRBJ2-1): DSGVTQTPKHLITATGQRVTLRCSPRSGDLSVYWYQQSLDQGLQFLIQYYNGEERAKGNILERFSAQQFPDLHSELNLSSLELGDSALYFCASSVMAASGQNEQFFGPGTRLTVL.